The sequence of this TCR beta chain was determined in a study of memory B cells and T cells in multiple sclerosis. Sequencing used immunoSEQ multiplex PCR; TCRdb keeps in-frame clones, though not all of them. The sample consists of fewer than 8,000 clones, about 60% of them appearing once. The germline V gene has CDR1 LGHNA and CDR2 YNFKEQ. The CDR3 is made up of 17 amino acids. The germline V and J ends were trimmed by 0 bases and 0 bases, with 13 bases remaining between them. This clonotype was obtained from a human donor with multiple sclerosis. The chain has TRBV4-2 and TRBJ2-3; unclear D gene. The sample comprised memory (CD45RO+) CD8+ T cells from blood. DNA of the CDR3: TGTGCCAGCAGCCAAGATATGGCAGTCACAAGCACAGATACGCAGTATTTT. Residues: CASSQDMAVTSTDTQYF.